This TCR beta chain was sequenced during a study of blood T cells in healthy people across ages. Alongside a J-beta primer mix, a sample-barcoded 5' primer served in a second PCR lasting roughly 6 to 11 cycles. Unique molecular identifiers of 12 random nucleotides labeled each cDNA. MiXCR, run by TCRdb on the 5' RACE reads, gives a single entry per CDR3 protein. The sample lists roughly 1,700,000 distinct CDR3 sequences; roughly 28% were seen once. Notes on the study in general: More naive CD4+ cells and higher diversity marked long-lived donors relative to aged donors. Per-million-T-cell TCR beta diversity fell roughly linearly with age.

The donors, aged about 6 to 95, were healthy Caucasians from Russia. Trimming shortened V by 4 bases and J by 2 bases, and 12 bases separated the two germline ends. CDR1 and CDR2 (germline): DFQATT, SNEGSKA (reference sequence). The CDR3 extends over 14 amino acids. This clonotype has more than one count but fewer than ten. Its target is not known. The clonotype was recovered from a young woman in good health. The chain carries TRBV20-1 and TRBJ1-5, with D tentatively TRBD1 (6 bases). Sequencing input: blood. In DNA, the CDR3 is TGCAGTGCTAAACCGGGGGGCCGCAATCAGCCCCAGCATTTT. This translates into CSAKPGGRNQPQHF.